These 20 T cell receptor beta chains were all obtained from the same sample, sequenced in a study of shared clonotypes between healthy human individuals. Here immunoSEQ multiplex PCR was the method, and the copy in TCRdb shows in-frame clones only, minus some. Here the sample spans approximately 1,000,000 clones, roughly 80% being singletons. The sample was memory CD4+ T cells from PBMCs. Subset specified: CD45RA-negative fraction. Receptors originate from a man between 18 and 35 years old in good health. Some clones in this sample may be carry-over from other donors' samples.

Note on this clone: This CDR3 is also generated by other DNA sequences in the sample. DNA of the CDR3: TGTGCCAGCAGCTTAGCGTCAGGTTCCTACGAGCAGTACTTC. Protein product: CASSLASGSYEQYF. V is TRBV7-2 and J is TRBJ2-7; D gene ambiguous. Trimming stripped 0 bases from V and 1 base from J, with 7 bases between. The CDR3 is made up of 14 amino acids. CDR1 is SGHTA, CDR2 FQGNSA, per germline. Drawing the rest from reference TRBV7-2 and TRBJ2-7, the complete variable domain is GAGVSQSPSNKVTEKGKDVELRCDPISGHTALYWYRQSLGQGLEFLIYFQGNSAPDKSGLPSDRFSAERTGGSVSTLTIQRTQQEDSAVYLCASSLASGSYEQYFGPGTRLTVT.

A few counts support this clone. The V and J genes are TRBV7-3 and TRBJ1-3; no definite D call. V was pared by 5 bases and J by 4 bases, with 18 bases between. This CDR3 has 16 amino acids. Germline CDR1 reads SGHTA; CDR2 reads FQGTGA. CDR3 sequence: CASSPSSRTGGNTIYF. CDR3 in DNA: TGTGCCAGCAGCCCAAGTTCCCGGACTGGCGGAAACACCATATATTTT.

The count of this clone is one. CDR3 sequence (DNA): TGTGCCAGCAGTTTATACGTCAGGCCAGGGACCCAAGAGACCCAGTACTTC. It is translated as CASSLYVRPGTQETQYF. This chain joins TRBV27 and TRBJ2-5, with D perhaps matching TRBD1 or TRBD2 (5 bases each). The CDR3 contains 17 residues. CDR1 and CDR2 from the germline V gene are MNHEY and SMNVEV (reference sequence). V shed 1 base and J shed 1 base, with 16 bases lying between them.

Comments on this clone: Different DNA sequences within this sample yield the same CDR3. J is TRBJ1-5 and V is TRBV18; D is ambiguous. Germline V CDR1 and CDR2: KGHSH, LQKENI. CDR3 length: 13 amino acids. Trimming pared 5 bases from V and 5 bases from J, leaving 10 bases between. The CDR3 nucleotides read TGTGCCAGCTCATCAGAACTACATCAGCCCCAGCATTTT. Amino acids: CASSSELHQPQHF.

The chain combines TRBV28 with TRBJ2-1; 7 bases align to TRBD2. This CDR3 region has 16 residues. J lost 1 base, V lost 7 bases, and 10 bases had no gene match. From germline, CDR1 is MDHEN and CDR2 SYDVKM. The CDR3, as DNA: TGTGCCAGCACCCCACCAGGCGGGAGATCCTACAATGAGCAGTTCTTC. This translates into CASTPPGGRSYNEQFF.

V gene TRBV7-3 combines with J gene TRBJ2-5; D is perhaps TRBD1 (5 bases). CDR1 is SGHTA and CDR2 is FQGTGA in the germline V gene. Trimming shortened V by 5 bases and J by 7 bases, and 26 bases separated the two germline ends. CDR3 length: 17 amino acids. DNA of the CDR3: TGTGCCAGCAGCCTTAGGGGCCCTGATCTTTTAGGCGGGACCCAGTACTTC. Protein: CASSLRGPDLLGGTQYF.

CDR3: CASGQGPEAFF. DNA of the CDR3: TGTGCCTCAGGACAGGGGCCTGAAGCTTTCTTT. The rearrangement uses TRBV30 and TRBJ1-1, with 9 positions matching TRBD1. The germline gives CDR1 GTSNPN, CDR2 SVGIG (reference sequence). The ends lost 7 bases at V and 6 bases at J; junction bases unmatched: 3. This CDR3 is built from 11 residues.

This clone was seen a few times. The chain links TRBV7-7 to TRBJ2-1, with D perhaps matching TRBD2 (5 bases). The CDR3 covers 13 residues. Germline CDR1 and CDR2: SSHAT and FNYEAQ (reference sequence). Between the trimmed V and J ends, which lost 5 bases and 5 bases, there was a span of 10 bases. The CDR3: CASSELGHNEQFF. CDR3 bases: TGTGCCAGCAGCGAACTAGGCCACAATGAGCAGTTCTTC.

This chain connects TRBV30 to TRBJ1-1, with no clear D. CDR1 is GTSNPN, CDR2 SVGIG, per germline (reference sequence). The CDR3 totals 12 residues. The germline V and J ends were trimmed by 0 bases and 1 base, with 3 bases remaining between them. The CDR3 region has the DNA TGTGCCTGGAGTGTTTCGAACACTGAAGCTTTCTTT. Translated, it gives CAWSVSNTEAFF.

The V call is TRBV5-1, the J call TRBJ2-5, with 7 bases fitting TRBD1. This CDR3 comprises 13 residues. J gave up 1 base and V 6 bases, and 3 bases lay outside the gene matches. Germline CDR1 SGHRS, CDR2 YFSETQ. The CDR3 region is CASTRDSQETQYF. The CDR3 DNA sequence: TGCGCCAGCACAAGGGACAGCCAAGAGACCCAGTACTTC.

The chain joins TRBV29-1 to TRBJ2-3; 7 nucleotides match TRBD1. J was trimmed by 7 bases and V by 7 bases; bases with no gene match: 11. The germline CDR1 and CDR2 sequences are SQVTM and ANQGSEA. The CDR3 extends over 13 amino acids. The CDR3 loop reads CSGRTGDRNTQYF. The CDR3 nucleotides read TGCAGCGGCCGGACAGGAGACAGGAATACGCAGTATTTT.

CDR3 in amino acids: CASSPAGTGADEQYF. In nucleotides, the CDR3 is TGTGCCAGCAGCCCCGCCGGTACAGGGGCCGACGAGCAGTACTTC. The genes are TRBV11-3 and TRBJ2-7; 7 bases are a match to TRBD1. The CDR3 contains 15 residues. The germline V gene has CDR1 SGHNT and CDR2 YENEEA. The ends lost 5 bases at V and 5 bases at J; junction bases unmatched: 12.

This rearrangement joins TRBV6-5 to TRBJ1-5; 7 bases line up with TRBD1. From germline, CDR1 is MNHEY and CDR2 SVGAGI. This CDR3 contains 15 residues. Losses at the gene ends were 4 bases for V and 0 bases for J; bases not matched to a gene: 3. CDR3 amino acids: CASSLTGFSNQPQHF. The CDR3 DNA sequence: TGTGCCAGCAGTTTGACAGGGTTTAGCAATCAGCCCCAGCATTTT.

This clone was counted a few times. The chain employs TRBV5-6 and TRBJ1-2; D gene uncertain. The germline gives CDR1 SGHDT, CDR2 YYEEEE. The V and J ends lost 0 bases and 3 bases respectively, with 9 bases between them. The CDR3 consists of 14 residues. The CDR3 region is CASSLGEGYYGYTF. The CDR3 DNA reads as TGTGCCAGCAGCTTGGGGGAGGGTTACTATGGCTACACCTTC.

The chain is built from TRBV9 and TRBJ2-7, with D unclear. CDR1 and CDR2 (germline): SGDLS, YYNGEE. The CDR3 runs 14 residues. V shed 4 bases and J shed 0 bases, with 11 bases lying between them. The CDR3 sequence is CASSPRPTSYEQYF. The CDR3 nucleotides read TGTGCCAGCAGCCCCCGCCCCACCTCCTACGAGCAGTACTTC.

In DNA form, the CDR3 reads TGTGCCAGCAGTTTTGGGGGAAGGGACACCGGGGAGCTGTTTTTT. Translating it yields CASSFGGRDTGELFF. The chain has TRBV27 and TRBJ2-2; the D call may be TRBD1 or TRBD2 (5 bases each). Trimming pared 3 bases from V and 3 bases from J, leaving 11 bases between. The V gene's germline CDR1 is MNHEY and CDR2 SMNVEV (reference sequence). This CDR3 contains 15 residues.

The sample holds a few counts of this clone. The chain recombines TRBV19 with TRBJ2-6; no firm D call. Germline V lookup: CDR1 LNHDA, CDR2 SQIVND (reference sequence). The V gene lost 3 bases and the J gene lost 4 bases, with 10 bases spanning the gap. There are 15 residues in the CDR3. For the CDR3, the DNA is TGTGCCAGTAGTATCGGCCCTCAAGGGGCCAACGTCCTGACTTTC. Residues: CASSIGPQGANVLTF.

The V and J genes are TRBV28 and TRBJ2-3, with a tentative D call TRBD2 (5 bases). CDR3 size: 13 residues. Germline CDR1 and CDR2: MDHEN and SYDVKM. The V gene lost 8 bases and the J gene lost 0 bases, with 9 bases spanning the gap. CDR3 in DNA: TGTGCCAGCTCCACGGGGAGCACAGATACGCAGTATTTT. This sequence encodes CASSTGSTDTQYF.

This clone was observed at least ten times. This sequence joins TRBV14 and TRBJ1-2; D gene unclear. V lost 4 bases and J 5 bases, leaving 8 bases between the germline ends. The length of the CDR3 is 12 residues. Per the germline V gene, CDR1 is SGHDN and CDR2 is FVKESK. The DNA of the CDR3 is TGTGCCAGCAGCCGAGGAAGATATGGCTACACCTTC. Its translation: CASSRGRYGYTF.

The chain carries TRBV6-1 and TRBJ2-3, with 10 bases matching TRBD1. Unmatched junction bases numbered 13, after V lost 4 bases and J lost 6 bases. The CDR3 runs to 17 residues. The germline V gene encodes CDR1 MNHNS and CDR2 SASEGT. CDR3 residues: CASSALTGGALSDTQYF. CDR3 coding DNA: TGTGCCAGCAGTGCATTGACAGGGGGCGCTTTGTCCGATACGCAGTATTTT.